The 29 T cell receptor beta chains reported below all come from one sample, sequenced in a study of beta chain features in type 1 diabetes (dated by TCRdb to the late 2010s). The paper as a whole reports these results and caveats: Type 1 diabetes patients showed a moderate but significant shortening of TCRB CDR3 length in all four CD4+ subsets.

These TCRs are of unknown antigen specificity. Libraries were constructed by the immunoSEQ multiplex PCR assay. All of the isolated RNA was reverse transcribed with the High Capacity cDNA Reverse Transcription Kit, so expressed TCRB transcripts were sequenced. As stored in TCRdb, this immuneACCESS dataset retains in-frame rearrangements with V and J assigned. A fraction of the clones does not appear; measured against another copy, unresolved V genes explain less than half of the discrepancy, and the remainder lacks a known reason. The sample includes 130,000 or so clones, with 15% to 20% observed a single time. The ten most abundant clones make up 2% to 3% of the sample. Specimen: central memory CD4+ T cells from blood. These receptors were obtained from a man aged 18 to 29 with type 1 diabetes.

CDR3 bases: TGTGCCTGGGGGGGTTTGAACACTGAAGCTTTCTTT. It translates to CAWGGLNTEAFF. The gene calls are TRBV30 and TRBJ1-1; the D gene is possibly TRBD1 (5 bases). This CDR3 spans 12 amino acids. Trimming removed 5 bases from V and 0 bases from J, with 7 bases in between. Per the germline V gene, CDR1 is GTSNPN and CDR2 is SVGIG (reference sequence).

The gene calls are TRBV5-1 and TRBJ1-6; no clear D gene. V was cut by 0 bases and J by 8 bases, with 9 bases left in between. Germline V CDR1 and CDR2: SGHRS, YFSETQ. This CDR3 comprises 14 residues. CDR3 DNA sequence: TGCGCCAGCAGCTTGGAGGGTTTGGATTCACCCCTCCACTTT. The encoded protein is CASSLEGLDSPLHF.

This clone was detected only a few times. The chain couples TRBV28 to TRBJ1-1; 7 bases line up with TRBD1. Germline CDR1 reads MDHEN; CDR2 reads SYDVKM. Trimming removed 5 bases from V and 0 bases from J; junction bases left unmatched: 6. This CDR3 region has 15 residues. CDR3 sequence reads: CASSLTGTVNTEAFF. As DNA, the CDR3 is TGTGCCAGCAGTCTAACCGGGACAGTGAACACTGAAGCTTTCTTT.

This clone was detected a few times. The V call is TRBV7-2, the J call TRBJ2-3; D uncertain. The V gene lost 11 bases and the J gene lost 0 bases, with 9 bases spanning the gap. The CDR3 totals 12 residues. Germline-derived CDR1 and CDR2 are SGHTA and FQGNSA. The CDR3 nucleotides are TGTGCCCAAAGTACTAGCACAGATACGCAGTATTTT. This sequence encodes CAQSTSTDTQYF.

This clone was observed a few times. The genes are TRBV27 and TRBJ2-5; 9 bases are shared with TRBD2. This CDR3 contains 15 residues. V gave up 5 bases and J gave up 5 bases; unmatched junction bases: 9. CDR1 MNHEY and CDR2 SMNVEV come from the germline V gene (reference sequence). CDR3 nucleotides: TGTGCCAGCAGTGCCCTAGCGGGAACGGGCGAGACCCAGTACTTC. It translates to CASSALAGTGETQYF.

This clone has at least ten counts. This chain connects TRBV10-3 to TRBJ2-7; 7 positions match TRBD1. Germline V gives CDR1 ENHRY, CDR2 SYGVKD. The CDR3 spans 14 residues. V lost 6 bases and J lost 1; bases outside the gene matches: 6. In nucleotides, the CDR3 is TGTGCCATCAGATCCGGGACAGATTCCTACGAGCAGTACTTC. This codes for CAIRSGTDSYEQYF.

J is TRBJ1-1 and V is TRBV9; D unclear. Germline V gene lookup returns CDR1 SGDLS and CDR2 YYNGEE. Trimming removed 1 base at V and 1 base at J, with 5 bases between. This CDR3 region has 13 residues. The DNA for the CDR3 is TGTGCCAGCAGCGTAACCCCGAACACTGAAGCTTTCTTT. It specifies CASSVTPNTEAFF.

This chain links TRBV30 with TRBJ2-2, with D perhaps matching TRBD1 (5 bases). The CDR3 runs to 13 residues. The V end lost 2 bases, the J end lost 5 bases, and 9 bases lay between the germline ends. Germline V gene data show CDR1 as GTSNPN and CDR2 as SVGIG (reference sequence). CDR3 sequence reads: CAWSPGYTGELFF. The CDR3 bases are TGTGCCTGGAGTCCAGGGTATACCGGGGAGCTGTTTTTT. Supplemented by reference TRBV30 and TRBJ2-2, the full variable domain reads SQTIHQWPATLVQPVGSPLSLECTVEGTSNPNLYWYRQAAGRGLQLLFYSVGIGQISSEVPQNLSASRPQDRQFILSSKKLLLSDSGFYLCAWSPGYTGELFFGEGSRLTVL.

The table lists this clone with a few counts. V and J are TRBV10-3 and TRBJ2-3; no firm D call. The germline V gene encodes CDR1 ENHRY and CDR2 SYGVKD. CDR3 length: 14 residues. V lost 3 bases and J lost 0, with 7 bases in between. In DNA form, the CDR3 reads TGTGCCATCAGTGACTCAGCTAGCACAGATACGCAGTATTTT. It specifies CAISDSASTDTQYF.

This clone appeared many times. The chain employs TRBV10-3 and TRBJ2-5, with 9 bases identical to TRBD2. Losses at the gene ends were 3 bases for V and 4 bases for J; bases not matched to a gene: 6. The CDR3 sequence is 15 residues long. Germline loops: CDR1 ENHRY, CDR2 SYGVKD. The CDR3, as DNA: TGTGCCATCAGTGATATGGCGGGAGGGGGAGAGACCCAGTACTTC. It codes for CAISDMAGGGETQYF.

This clone was recorded at least ten times. This sequence joins TRBV5-1 and TRBJ1-1, with a tentative D call TRBD1 (6 bases). Trimming cost V 0 bases and J 3 bases, with 9 bases left between them. This CDR3 is built from 14 residues. Germline V gene lookup returns CDR1 SGHRS and CDR2 YFSETQ. The CDR3 protein is CASSLARGHTEAFF. As DNA, the CDR3 is TGCGCCAGCAGCTTGGCCAGGGGACACACTGAAGCTTTCTTT.

This clone was seen a handful of times. The DNA for the CDR3 is TGTGCCAGCAGCCCCCCAGGCGGGGCCGGAGAAACCCAGTACTTC. Its translation: CASSPPGGAGETQYF. This chain uses TRBV7-2 with TRBJ2-5; possible D gene TRBD2, 6 bases. CDR1 SGHTA and CDR2 FQGNSA come from the germline V gene. The CDR3 totals 15 residues. Deletions cut 5 bases from V and 8 bases from J, with 21 bases between.

Worth noting for this clone: The sample carries other DNA sequences with the same CDR3. This chain connects TRBV10-3 to TRBJ1-2; weak D call: TRBD1 (6 bases). Trimming left V 6 bases short and J 6 bases short, with 8 bases between. Germline V gene lookup returns CDR1 ENHRY and CDR2 SYGVKD. The CDR3 is 11 amino acids. The CDR3: CAISAGDGYTF. The CDR3 coding sequence is TGTGCCATCAGCGCAGGGGATGGCTACACCTTC.

The rearrangement uses TRBV29-1 and TRBJ2-1; TRBD1 matches 9 bases. The germline gives CDR1 SQVTM, CDR2 ANQGSEA. J lost 10 bases, V lost 7 bases, and 5 bases had no gene match. This CDR3 is built from 11 residues. The CDR3 protein is CSGGTGNEQFF. The CDR3 DNA is TGCAGCGGTGGGACAGGGAACGAGCAGTTCTTC.

The chain combines TRBV7-2 with TRBJ2-2, with TRBD1 matching over 7 bases. V trimming: 7 bases; J trimming: 7 bases; junction bases outside the gene matches: 18. The germline V gene encodes CDR1 SGHTA and CDR2 FQGNSA. The CDR3 has 17 amino acids. The CDR3 loop is CASMTRDSVLVDGELFF. The CDR3 nucleotides read TGTGCCAGCATGACCCGGGACAGTGTTTTGGTGGACGGGGAGCTGTTTTTT.

This chain links TRBV29-1 with TRBJ1-1; TRBD1 aligns across 8 bases. This CDR3 comprises 14 residues. V dropped 7 bases and J dropped 1; count of bases not matched to a gene: 8. Germline assignment: CDR1 SQVTM and CDR2 ANQGSEA. The CDR3 is CSGTPQGANTEAFF. The CDR3 bases are TGCAGCGGCACCCCGCAGGGGGCGAACACTGAAGCTTTCTTT.

This clone was seen a handful of times. The chain combines TRBV5-1 with TRBJ2-2; unclear D gene. The CDR3 has 15 amino acids. Deletions cut 3 bases from V and 6 bases from J, with 15 bases between. Per the germline V gene, CDR1 is SGHRS and CDR2 is YFSETQ. As DNA, the CDR3 is TGCGCCAGCAGCTCATTGGCTAGTGACGCCGGGGAGCTGTTTTTT. Protein sequence: CASSSLASDAGELFF.

The V gene is TRBV7-9, the J gene TRBJ1-1, with D perhaps matching TRBD1 (5 bases). V was shortened by 8 bases and J by 0 bases, with 16 bases between the two germline ends. Germline V gene data show CDR1 as SEHNR and CDR2 as FQNEAQ (reference sequence). This CDR3 region has 15 residues. The CDR3 DNA follows: TGTGCCAGCCACCACGAAGTAGGGGTGAACACTGAAGCTTTCTTT. Encoded protein: CASHHEVGVNTEAFF. Looking up the rest from reference TRBV7-9 and TRBJ1-1 gives the full variable domain: DTGVSQNPRHKITKRGQNVTFRCDPISEHNRLYWYRQTLGQGPEFLTYFQNEAQLEKSRLLSDRFSAERPKGSFSTLEIQRTEQGDSAMYLCASHHEVGVNTEAFFGQGTRLTVV.

This clone was counted at least ten times. The gene calls are TRBV29-1 and TRBJ2-1; 9 bases are shared with TRBD2. This CDR3 is 14 amino acids long. V shed 3 bases, J shed 3 bases, and the junction held 3 bases outside the gene matches. Per the germline V gene, CDR1 is SQVTM and CDR2 is ANQGSEA. The CDR3 sequence is CSVDLTSGYNEQFF. For the CDR3, the DNA is TGCAGCGTTGATCTGACTAGCGGCTACAATGAGCAGTTCTTC.

V and J are TRBV5-1 and TRBJ2-1; 7 positions agree with TRBD1. CDR1 and CDR2 from the germline V gene are SGHRS and YFSETQ. There are 15 residues in the CDR3. With 0 bases clipped from V and 8 bases from J, the junction kept 8 bases outside the gene matches. CDR3 nucleotide sequence: TGCGCCAGCAGCTTGGCCTTTGACAGGGTACATGAGCAGTTCTTC. Amino acid sequence: CASSLAFDRVHEQFF.

The chain carries TRBV28 and TRBJ2-7; possibly TRBD1 for D (6 bases). The CDR3 consists of 16 residues. Germline V gene data show CDR1 as MDHEN and CDR2 as SYDVKM. The V gene lost 2 bases and the J gene lost 7 bases, with 21 bases spanning the gap. The CDR3 sequence: CASSLPFTLQGGEQYF. CDR3 bases: TGTGCCAGCAGTTTACCCTTTACATTACAGGGCGGTGAGCAGTACTTC.

Here the CDR3 DNA reads TGTGCCTGGGGAATTAACAATGAGCAGTTCTTC. Protein: CAWGINNEQFF. V usage is TRBV30 and J usage is TRBJ2-1; the D is unclear. CDR3 size: 11 residues. Germline V lookup: CDR1 GTSNPN, CDR2 SVGIG (reference sequence). V was cut by 5 bases and J by 5 bases, with 7 bases left in between.

This rearrangement joins TRBV10-3 to TRBJ2-5; 9 bases are shared with TRBD2. The V and J ends lost 4 bases and 0 bases, in that order; junction bases with no gene match: 3. The germline gives CDR1 ENHRY, CDR2 SYGVKD. CDR3 size: 15 residues. CDR3 nucleotides: TGTGCCATCAGTGCTAGCGGGGATAACCAAGAGACCCAGTACTTC. Translation: CAISASGDNQETQYF.

CDR3 sequence (DNA): TGCAGCGTTGACCTACGAGTCGGACAGAACTACGAGCAGTACTTC. Translated, it gives CSVDLRVGQNYEQYF. The V call is TRBV29-1, the J call TRBJ2-7; perhaps TRBD1 as D (6 bases). CDR3 size: 15 residues. Germline assignment: CDR1 SQVTM and CDR2 ANQGSEA. The ends were cut back, 3 bases at V and 3 bases at J, with 18 bases in the middle.

This clone came up once. This CDR3 is also generated by other DNA sequences in the sample. V usage is TRBV28 and J usage is TRBJ2-2; a possible D gene is TRBD1 (5 bases). The CDR3 totals 14 residues. V lost 6 bases and J 1 base, leaving 9 bases between the germline ends. Germline values: CDR1 MDHEN, CDR2 SYDVKM. The CDR3 DNA sequence: TGTGCCAGCAGCCCCGGACAGAACACCGGGGAGCTGTTTTTT. Its translation: CASSPGQNTGELFF.

This clone was counted a few times. The chain is built from TRBV14 and TRBJ2-5; unclear D gene. The CDR3 loop spans 13 amino acids. Trimming stripped 4 bases from V and 2 bases from J, with 8 bases between. Germline lookup yields CDR1 SGHDN and CDR2 FVKESK. The CDR3 DNA reads TGTGCCAGCAGCCTCCTAGGGCAAGAGACCCAGTACTTC. It specifies CASSLLGQETQYF.

The table lists this clone with a few counts. V usage is TRBV30 and J usage is TRBJ2-2, with TRBD1 matching 9 bases. Germline CDR1 GTSNPN, CDR2 SVGIG (reference sequence). The CDR3 totals 14 residues. Trimming cost V 3 bases and J 7 bases; bases outside gene matches: 6. In nucleotides, the CDR3 is TGTGCCTGGAGGACAGGGGGTTTGTTCGGGGAGCTGTTTTTT. Protein sequence: CAWRTGGLFGELFF. Full variable domain (remainder filled in from reference TRBV30 and TRBJ2-2): SQTIHQWPATLVQPVGSPLSLECTVEGTSNPNLYWYRQAAGRGLQLLFYSVGIGQISSEVPQNLSASRPQDRQFILSSKKLLLSDSGFYLCAWRTGGLFGELFFGEGSRLTVL.

The chain combines TRBV7-2 with TRBJ2-7; the D gene is possibly TRBD1 (5 bases). Trimming pared 8 bases from V and 0 bases from J, leaving 17 bases between. Germline V CDR1 and CDR2: SGHTA, FQGNSA. The CDR3 runs to 15 residues. For the CDR3, the DNA is TGTGCCAGCGCCTTCAAGGGGCTTAGCTCCTACGAGCAGTACTTC. The encoded protein is CASAFKGLSSYEQYF.

V gene TRBV30 combines with J gene TRBJ1-2; D is unresolved. Trimming cost V 3 bases and J 8 bases, with 13 bases left between them. The CDR3 totals 12 residues. Germline CDR1 is GTSNPN and CDR2 is SVGIG (reference sequence). CDR3 bases: TGTGCCTGGAGCTCGGATCTTTTGGGCTACACCTTC. As protein: CAWSSDLLGYTF.